A selection of T cell receptor beta chains follows, all from one sample in a study of identical twins. TCRdb reanalysed the 5' RACE reads using MiXCR and keeps one entry per CDR3 protein. The sample has some 190,000 distinct CDR3 sequences, 15% seen once; the top ten hold 40%. The sample also formed part of further work on T cells expressing NK-cell markers.

What was sequenced was CD8+ T cells sorted from blood. The receptors were gathered from a woman aged 18-29 years in good health. The CDR3 runs from the conserved cysteine through the conserved F or W. A D gene is named only where the DNA matches it firmly. Some rows mark clone size as missing; the rest say once, few, many or name a class of expanded clone.

many TRBJ2-2 TRBV3-1 TRBD2 TGTGCCAGCAGCCCGACGGCGGGAGATAACACCGGGGAGCTGTTTTTT CASSPTAGDNTGELFF
. TRBJ2-7 TRBV11-3 . TGTGCCAGCAGCTCGCGGGGGCCCCACGAGCAGTACTTC CASSSRGPHEQYF
few TRBJ2-1 TRBV3-1 . TGTGCCAGCAGCCCCCAACTCGTACAATTGAATGAGCAGTTCTTC CASSPQLVQLNEQFF
few TRBJ1-1 TRBV29-1 . TGCAGCGTTGACCAGCCAGGACAGCACACTGAAGCTTTCTTT CSVDQPGQHTEAFF
. TRBJ2-7 TRBV7-9 . TGTGCCAGCAGCAGGGTAGGGTTGTCCTACGAGCAGTACTTC CASSRVGLSYEQYF
. TRBJ1-5 TRBV6-1 . TGTGCCAGCAGTCCAAAGGGGGGCGGACAGCCCCAGCATTTT CASSPKGGGQPQHF
few TRBJ1-2 TRBV12-3/TRBV12-4 . TGTGCCAGCAGTTCGGGACCATATGGCTACACCTTC CASSSGPYGYTF
few TRBJ1-4 TRBV2 . TGTGCCAGCAGTGAATGGACCTTAGCAACTAATGAAAAACTGTTTTTT CASSEWTLATNEKLFF
many TRBJ2-2 TRBV12-3/TRBV12-4 . TGTGCCAGCAGTTTTCCAGGGGCCGGGGAGCTGTTTTTT CASSFPGAGELFF
many TRBJ2-3 TRBV20-1 . TGCAGTGCCCCGGGTAGCGAGAGCACAGATACGCAGTATTTT CSAPGSESTDTQYF
. TRBJ1-1 TRBV7-6 TRBD1 TGTGCCAGCAGCGACCGGGACAGGGGGTTTGCTGAAGCTTTCTTT CASSDRDRGFAEAFF
. TRBJ2-7 TRBV28 TRBD1 TGTGCCAGCAGTCCAACCGGGACAGGGGCCTACGAGCAGTACTTC CASSPTGTGAYEQYF
few TRBJ2-1 TRBV7-9 . TGTGCCAGCAGCTTAATGACACGCTCCTACAATGAGCAGTTCTTC CASSLMTRSYNEQFF
few TRBJ2-5 TRBV9 . TGTGCCAGCAGCGGACAGGAGGGGACCCAGTACTTC CASSGQEGTQYF
few TRBJ2-1 TRBV20-1 TRBD2 TGCAGTGCTAGAGATCCCGTCCGGCGGGAGTTGGTAAATGAGCAGTTCTTC CSARDPVRRELVNEQFF
. TRBJ2-2 TRBV24-1 TRBD1 TGTGCCACCTGGGACAGTAACACCGGGGAGCTGTTTTTT CATWDSNTGELFF
few TRBJ1-6 TRBV11-2 . TGTGCCAGCAGCTTAGATCTGAGGCCACCCCTCCACTTT CASSLDLRPPLHF
. TRBJ2-4 TRBV29-1 . TGCAGCGTACTCCTTTCGAGCATTCAGTACTTC CSVLLSSIQYF
. TRBJ2-3 TRBV21-1 . TGTGCCAGCACGACAGGGAGCGGCGGGGGGACCCTCACAGATACGCAGTATTTT CASTTGSGGGTLTDTQYF
few TRBJ2-2 TRBV7-6 . TGTGCCAGCAGCTGGAGCGGTTCGAACACCGGGGAGCTGTTTTTT CASSWSGSNTGELFF
. TRBJ2-1 TRBV6-4 . TGTGCCAGCAGTGTGGGGGAGTACTCCTACAATGAGCAGTTCTTC CASSVGEYSYNEQFF
. TRBJ2-3 TRBV12-3/TRBV12-4 TRBD2 TGTGCCAGCAGTTTGAGGGGTAGGGTTAGCGGGAGGTTTCCCTCTAGCACAGATACGCAGTATTTT CASSLRGRVSGRFPSSTDTQYF
few TRBJ2-2 TRBV6-5 . TGTGCCAGCAGTTACGGGGCAGGCACCGGGGAGCTGTTTTTT CASSYGAGTGELFF
few TRBJ2-7 TRBV29-1 TRBD1 TGCAGCGTTGAGTGGACAGGAACCTACGAGCAGTACTTC CSVEWTGTYEQYF
many TRBJ2-1 TRBV12-3/TRBV12-4 TRBD2 TGTGCCAGCAGTTTATTAGCGGGGGGTCATGAGCAGTTCTTC CASSLLAGGHEQFF
few TRBJ2-1 TRBV20-1 . TGCAGTGCTAGTTGGGCGGGTACCTACAATGAGCAGTTCTTC CSASWAGTYNEQFF
few TRBJ2-1 TRBV6-2/TRBV6-3 TRBD2 TGTGCCAGCAGTTGGGGGACTAGCGGGATCGATGAGCAGTTCTTC CASSWGTSGIDEQFF
. TRBJ1-2 TRBV13 TRBD1 TGTGCCAGCAGCTTAGCCCGGACAGGGGGAACAGCTAACTATGGCTACACCTTC CASSLARTGGTANYGYTF
few TRBJ1-4 TRBV3-1 TRBD1 TGTGCCAGCAGCCCGTTCCGGGACAGGGATGAAAAACTGTTTTTT CASSPFRDRDEKLFF
few TRBJ1-5 TRBV19 . TGTGCCAGTCACTACGGCGGTCACAATCAGCCCCAGCATTTT CASHYGGHNQPQHF
few TRBJ1-3 TRBV3-1 . TGTGCCAGCAGCCACATATCGGGTAACGGAAACACCATATATTTT CASSHISGNGNTIYF
many TRBJ1-1 TRBV5-4 . TGTGCCAGCAGCCAAACGTTGGGGAAGGATGAAGCTTTCTTT CASSQTLGKDEAFF
few TRBJ2-1 TRBV7-9 TRBD2 TGTGCCAGCAGCACCACGGGGGGGGGCGAGATTAATGAGCAGTTCTTC CASSTTGGGEINEQFF
. TRBJ2-7 TRBV12-5 . TGTGCTAGTGGTTTGTGGCCGCTACCCTCCTACGAGCAGTACTTC CASGLWPLPSYEQYF
. TRBJ1-2 TRBV12-3/TRBV12-4 . TGTGCCAGCAGTTTGACCTTCTATGGCTACACCTTC CASSLTFYGYTF
. TRBJ2-1 TRBV6-1 TRBD2 TGTGCCAGCAGAAGTGGGACTAGCGGGAAAGCATACAATGAGCAGTTCTTC CASRSGTSGKAYNEQFF
. TRBJ2-3 TRBV20-1 . TGCAGTGCCCAGGAGCCAGATACGCAGTATTTT CSAQEPDTQYF
. TRBJ2-7 TRBV20-1 . TGCAGTGCCCCCCGTGGATCCTACGAGCAGTACTTC CSAPRGSYEQYF
. TRBJ2-5 TRBV27 TRBD2 TGTGCCAGCAGTTTCCGCCCCCCGGGACTAGGGTCAGAGACCCAGTACTTC CASSFRPPGLGSETQYF
. TRBJ2-2 TRBV12-3/TRBV12-4 TRBD2 TGTGCCAGCAGTTTCGGGGGGGCCCCCGGGGAGCTGTTTTTT CASSFGGAPGELFF
few TRBJ2-1 TRBV20-1 TRBD2 TGCAGTGCTAGGGAGCTAGCGGGAGACGATGAGCAGTTCTTC CSARELAGDDEQFF
. TRBJ1-1 TRBV14 . TGTGCCAGCAGCCAAGTTGGGGTAATGAACACTGAAGCTTTCTTT CASSQVGVMNTEAFF
. TRBJ2-1 TRBV19 . TGTGCCAGCGATGCGGCCAATGAGCAGTTCTTC CASDAANEQFF
many TRBJ2-6 TRBV27 . TGTGCCAGCAGTTTAACTGGGGCCAACGTCCTGACTTTC CASSLTGANVLTF
. TRBJ1-2 TRBV11-2 . TGTGCCAGCAGCTTAGATCTAAGGGAATGGGGCTACACCTTC CASSLDLREWGYTF
. TRBJ2-7 TRBV7-9 . TGTGCCAGCAGCTTACTGAATGAGCAGTACTTC CASSLLNEQYF
many TRBJ2-7 TRBV3-1 TRBD1 TGTGCCAGCAGCCGCCTTAGGGACAGTTTAATCTACGAGCAGTACTTC CASSRLRDSLIYEQYF
. TRBJ1-1 TRBV7-9 . TGTGCCAGCAGCCCGCGACCTAACCTGAACACTGAAGCTTTCTTT CASSPRPNLNTEAFF
. TRBJ1-5 TRBV12-3/TRBV12-4 . TGTGCCAGCAGGCAACAGGGTGTAAATCAGCCCCAGCATTTT CASRQQGVNQPQHF
. TRBJ1-5 TRBV3-1 . TGTGCCAGCAGCCAAGACGGGGGGGTTTATCAGCCCCAGCATTTT CASSQDGGVYQPQHF
few TRBJ2-7 TRBV29-1 TRBD1 TGCAGCGTGAACGGACAGGATACCTACGAGCAGTACTTC CSVNGQDTYEQYF
. TRBJ2-5 TRBV2 . TGTGCCAGCAGCGCCCGGGCCCTAGGACAAGAGACCCAGTACTTC CASSARALGQETQYF
few TRBJ2-7 TRBV12-3/TRBV12-4 . TGTGCCAGCAGTTTAATTCTCTACGAGCAGTACTTC CASSLILYEQYF